These 20 T cell receptor beta chains were all obtained from the same sample, sequenced in a study of T-cell reconstitution after alpha-beta-depleted transplantation in children. It was with unique molecular identifiers that the TCRbeta library was prepared. MiXCR, run by TCRdb on the PCR reads, gives a single entry per CDR3 protein. The table records fewer than 150,000 distinct CDR3 sequences, 23% of them present only once. This specimen consisted of PBMCs, mostly from graft donor cells, obtained 180 days after TCRalphabeta/CD19-depleted stem cell transplant. The receptor source for this set is a male patient between 2 and 15 years old who had a stem cell transplant for chronic granulomatous disease, so the T cells may come from the graft donor.

This clonotype was counted many times. The chain is built from TRBV5-1 and TRBJ1-2; 7 bases match TRBD1. Germline-derived CDR1 and CDR2 are SGHRS and YFSETQ. The CDR3 covers 15 residues. Trimming at V came to 2 bases and at J to 4 bases, leaving 8 bases not matched to a gene. This CDR3 reads CASSFLPGQSYGYTF. Written as DNA, the CDR3 is TGCGCCAGCAGCTTTCTACCGGGACAGTCCTATGGCTACACCTTC.

This clonotype was detected many times. The chain has TRBV5-1 and TRBJ2-7; D could derive from TRBD1 or TRBD2 (5 bases each). The CDR3 has 14 residues. The germline gives CDR1 SGHRS, CDR2 YFSETQ. Deletions cut 2 bases from V and 4 bases from J, with 13 bases between. The CDR3 loop reads CASSFSGTPYEQYF. In DNA form, the CDR3 reads TGCGCCAGCAGCTTTTCCGGGACCCCGTACGAGCAGTACTTC.

This clonotype came up a few times. The chain has TRBV15 and TRBJ1-1; possible D gene TRBD1, 6 bases. The CDR3 has 14 residues. From germline, CDR1 is LNHNV and CDR2 YYDKDF (reference sequence). The V and J ends lost 4 bases and 11 bases respectively, with 20 bases between them. Here the CDR3 reads CATSITPGQTGAFF. CDR3 DNA sequence: TGTGCCACCAGCATAACTCCCGGGCAAACAGGGGCTTTCTTT.

The chain employs TRBV27 and TRBJ2-1, with 8 bases matching TRBD1. The CDR3 runs to 14 residues. The germline gives CDR1 MNHEY, CDR2 SMNVEV (reference sequence). V trimming: 7 bases; J trimming: 4 bases; junction bases outside the gene matches: 6. CDR3 DNA sequence: TGTGCCAGCATCCGACAGGGGCCATACAATGAGCAGTTCTTC. It codes for CASIRQGPYNEQFF.

In its sample, this clonotype was seen many times. The chain employs TRBV12-3 or TRBV12-4 and TRBJ2-7; weak D call: TRBD2 (5 bases). The ends were cut back, 5 bases at V and 0 bases at J, with 11 bases in the middle. CDR3 size: 14 residues. CDR3 loop: CASSRGFRSYEQYF. The CDR3 DNA is TGTGCCAGCAGTCGGGGATTTCGCTCCTACGAGCAGTACTTC.

The genes are TRBV27 and TRBJ2-2; D uncertain. Trimming removed 7 bases at V and 1 base at J, with 10 bases between. This CDR3 has 14 amino acids. Germline V CDR1 and CDR2: MNHEY, SMNVEV (reference sequence). The CDR3 sequence is CASKNGMNTGELFF. The CDR3 bases are TGTGCCAGCAAGAACGGAATGAACACCGGGGAGCTGTTTTTT.

The CDR3 reads CASSPQGLAKNIQYF. CDR3 coding DNA: TGTGCCAGCAGTCCACAGGGGCTAGCCAAAAACATTCAGTACTTC. The chain combines TRBV12-3 or TRBV12-4 with TRBJ2-4, with 7 bases that match TRBD1. This CDR3 region has 15 residues. With 5 bases clipped from V and 0 bases from J, the junction kept 4 bases outside the gene matches.

In this sample, this clonotype turned up many times. V and J are TRBV12-3 or TRBV12-4 and TRBJ2-5; 11 nucleotides line up with TRBD2. V gave up 7 bases and J gave up 4 bases; unmatched junction bases: 5. The CDR3 is 14 residues long. The chain's CDR3 is CASTLAGGPETQYF. The CDR3 bases are TGTGCCAGCACCCTAGCGGGAGGCCCAGAGACCCAGTACTTC.

This clonotype was observed at least ten times. The V and J genes are TRBV28 and TRBJ2-7, with 7 bases matching TRBD2. V dropped 7 bases and J dropped 6; count of bases not matched to a gene: 15. CDR3 length: 15 residues. Germline V gene lookup returns CDR1 MDHEN and CDR2 SYDVKM. CDR3 amino acids: CASKRPGLREGEQYF. The CDR3 DNA is TGTGCCAGCAAAAGACCGGGCCTCAGGGAGGGCGAGCAGTACTTC.

As DNA, the CDR3 is TGTGCCAGCAGTCAGGAAGCTGCGGCCGGGGAGCTGTTTTTT. Its protein is CASSQEAAAGELFF. The chain employs TRBV6-1 and TRBJ2-2; D ambiguous. The CDR3 spans 14 residues. V lost 5 bases, J lost 6 bases, and 13 bases lay in between. Per the germline V gene, CDR1 is MNHNS and CDR2 is SASEGT.

This clonotype has a count of ten or more. V gene TRBV15 combines with J gene TRBJ1-6, with TRBD1 as a possible D gene (5 bases). Trimming pared 0 bases from V and 0 bases from J, leaving 21 bases between. The CDR3 has 21 amino acids. Germline values: CDR1 LNHNV, CDR2 YYDKDF (reference sequence). Written as DNA, the CDR3 is TGTGCCACCAGCAGAGATGGGCAATCCTTCGACAGTAGCTCCTATAATTCACCCCTCCACTTT. Amino acids: CATSRDGQSFDSSSYNSPLHF.

This clonotype was found many times. This chain connects TRBV19 to TRBJ1-5; no firm D call. Trimming left V 6 bases short and J 11 bases short, with 11 bases between. Germline loops: CDR1 LNHDA, CDR2 SQIVND (reference sequence). This CDR3 is 11 amino acids long. Here the CDR3 reads CASRGFAAQHF. CDR3 DNA: TGTGCCAGTAGGGGCTTCGCGGCCCAGCATTTT. The entire variable domain, with the rest obtained from reference TRBV19 and TRBJ1-5, is as follows: DGGITQSPKYLFRKEGQNVTLSCEQNLNHDAMYWYRQDPGQGLRLIYYSQIVNDFQKGDIAEGYSVSREKKESFPLTVTSAQKNPTAFYLCASRGFAAQHFGDGTRLSIL.

This clonotype occurred a few times. CDR3 DNA sequence: TGCAGTGAAGGGACGCATCCCGACGAGCAGTACTTC. The encoded protein is CSEGTHPDEQYF. The J gene is TRBJ2-7, the V gene TRBV20-1; D may match TRBD1 or TRBD2 (5 bases each). This CDR3 is built from 12 residues. The germline V gene encodes CDR1 DFQATT and CDR2 SNEGSKA (reference sequence). Trimming removed 7 bases at V and 5 bases at J, with 15 bases between.

The V gene is TRBV12-3 or TRBV12-4, the J gene TRBJ2-1; 7 nucleotides match TRBD2. The CDR3 is 13 amino acids. The ends lost 5 bases at V and 6 bases at J; junction bases unmatched: 4. The CDR3 reads CASSTGLRNEQFF. In DNA form, the CDR3 reads TGTGCCAGCAGTACGGGACTACGCAATGAGCAGTTCTTC.

This clonotype showed up just a few times. The J gene is TRBJ2-5, the V gene TRBV7-2; 11 nucleotides line up with TRBD2. The V segment lost 3 bases and the J segment 11 bases; nucleotides outside the gene matches: 17. Per germline, CDR1 SGHTA and CDR2 FQGNSA. The CDR3 spans 17 residues. CDR3 sequence: CASSFRGGVAGGIGQYF. CDR3 nucleotides: TGTGCCAGCAGCTTTAGAGGGGGCGTAGCGGGAGGGATAGGGCAGTACTTC.

CDR3 region: CSARVRGLALTQYF. CDR3 nucleotides: TGCAGTGCTAGAGTCAGGGGCCTCGCCTTGACCCAGTACTTC. The V call is TRBV20-1, the J call TRBJ2-5, with D maybe TRBD1 (6 bases). Trimming took 1 base from V and 7 from J, leaving 16 bases between them. There are 14 residues in the CDR3. Germline V gene sequence: CDR1 DFQATT, CDR2 SNEGSKA (reference sequence).

This CDR3 reads CASSLARMRVYEQYF. In DNA form, the CDR3 reads TGTGCCAGCAGTTTGGCACGAATGAGGGTCTACGAGCAGTACTTC. This chain connects TRBV28 to TRBJ2-7, with a weak D call TRBD2 (5 bases). Trimming shortened V by 3 bases and J by 3 bases, and 15 bases separated the two germline ends. In germline, CDR1 is MDHEN, CDR2 SYDVKM. The CDR3 is made up of 15 amino acids.

V gene TRBV5-1 combines with J gene TRBJ2-6, with unresolved D. This CDR3 comprises 16 residues. Germline CDR1 and CDR2: SGHRS and YFSETQ. V was pared by 0 bases and J by 4 bases, with 11 bases between. CDR3 amino acids: CASSLASGAGANVLTF. The DNA of the CDR3 is TGCGCCAGCAGCTTGGCCTCCGGTGCCGGGGCCAACGTCCTGACTTTC. Based on the CDR3 plus reference TRBV5-1 and TRBJ2-6, the full variable domain is KAGVTQTPRYLIKTRGQQVTLSCSPISGHRSVSWYQQTPGQGLQFLFEYFSETQRNKGNFPGRFSGRQFSNSRSEMNVSTLELGDSALYLCASSLASGAGANVLTFGAGSRLTVL.

The chain links TRBV5-6 to TRBJ2-3, with D perhaps matching TRBD1 (7 bases). The CDR3 is 15 amino acids. The germline gives CDR1 SGHDT, CDR2 YYEEEE. Deletions cut 5 bases from V and 2 bases from J, with 15 bases between. CDR3 in amino acids: CASRNRGGFTDTQYF. The CDR3 DNA follows: TGTGCCAGCAGGAACAGGGGAGGCTTCACAGATACGCAGTATTTT.

This clonotype was observed a handful of times. The V call is TRBV5-1, the J call TRBJ1-2; 7 nucleotides match TRBD1. Trimming cost V 0 bases and J 8 bases; bases outside gene matches: 4. CDR1 is SGHRS, CDR2 YFSETQ, per germline. The CDR3 has 13 amino acids. For the CDR3, the DNA is TGCGCCAGCAGCTTGGGGGACAGTCAAGGCTACACCTTC. Its translation: CASSLGDSQGYTF.